These 26 T cell receptor beta chains were sequenced from one sample in a study of cytomegalovirus exposure and HLA in healthy donors. A multiplex PCR was run with 60 Vbeta primers and 13 Jbeta primers. Only in-frame clones appear in the TCRdb table, and some are missing; sequencing was by immunoSEQ multiplex PCR. The sample gives 90,000 to 100,000 clones, around 69% of which show up once; about 3.9% is in the top ten. The sample taken for sequencing was PBMCs. These receptors all come from a man aged 25 to 40 in good health and CMV-seronegative.

This chain joins TRBV7-3 and TRBJ2-3; 9 nucleotides match TRBD1. V lost 4 bases and J lost 2; bases outside the gene matches: 10. Germline assignment: CDR1 SGHTA and CDR2 FQGTGA. CDR3 length: 17 residues. CDR3 sequence reads: CASSSIGQGLHTDTQYF. In DNA form, the CDR3 reads TGTGCCAGCAGCTCCATTGGACAGGGGCTCCACACAGATACGCAGTATTTT.

The rearrangement joins TRBV11-2 to TRBJ1-1; D remains ambiguous. V dropped 5 bases and J dropped 4 bases, with 17 bases sitting between them. Germline CDR1 reads SGHAT; CDR2 reads FQNNGV. The CDR3 covers 15 residues. The CDR3 is CASSLLAGTGTEAFF. Written as DNA, the CDR3 is TGTGCCAGCAGCCTCTTAGCGGGAACGGGCACTGAAGCTTTCTTT.

V and J are TRBV28 and TRBJ2-2, with 11 bases lining up with TRBD2. The CDR3 has 20 amino acids. Germline-derived CDR1 and CDR2 are MDHEN and SYDVKM. V dropped 3 bases and J dropped 5; count of bases not matched to a gene: 17. DNA of the CDR3: TGTGCCAGCAGTTTGAAAAACCCATTTGGGGCTAGCGGGGGGACCGGGGAGCTGTTTTTT. As protein: CASSLKNPFGASGGTGELFF.

The chain recombines TRBV5-8 with TRBJ2-3, with D perhaps TRBD2 (6 bases). There are 16 residues in the CDR3. Germline lookup yields CDR1 SGHTS and CDR2 YDEGEE. Trimming took off 4 bases at V and 4 bases at J, with 19 bases between the two ends. As DNA, the CDR3 is TGTGCCAGCAGCCCGGGACTTTACGATGTAGCAGATACGCAGTATTTT. Its translation is CASSPGLYDVADTQYF.

J is TRBJ2-3 and V is TRBV18, with D possibly being TRBD1 (6 bases). This CDR3 comprises 14 residues. Germline V gene lookup returns CDR1 KGHSH and CDR2 LQKENI. V was cut by 3 bases and J by 4 bases, with 11 bases left in between. Here the CDR3 reads CASSPGTIPDTQYF. The CDR3 nucleotides are TGTGCCAGCTCACCGGGGACAATTCCAGATACGCAGTATTTT.

V is TRBV11-2 and J is TRBJ1-1; 7 bases fit TRBD1. CDR3 length: 16 amino acids. The germline gives CDR1 SGHAT, CDR2 FQNNGV. V trimming: 3 bases; J trimming: 3 bases; junction bases outside the gene matches: 10. As DNA, the CDR3 is TGTGCCAGCAGCTTGAGATTTGGACAGGCGCACACTGAAGCTTTCTTT. Translating gives CASSLRFGQAHTEAFF.

This clone has just one count. This chain uses TRBV11-2 with TRBJ2-5; D remains ambiguous. The V gene lost 1 base and the J gene lost 0 bases, with 12 bases spanning the gap. Germline values: CDR1 SGHAT, CDR2 FQNNGV. The CDR3 loop spans 16 amino acids. The CDR3, as DNA: TGTGCCAGCAGCTTAGTTCTGCTAGGCAACCAAGAGACCCAGTACTTC. It specifies CASSLVLLGNQETQYF. Full variable domain (missing parts from reference TRBV11-2 and TRBJ2-5): EAGVAQSPRYKIIEKRQSVAFWCNPISGHATLYWYQQILGQGPKLLIQFQNNGVVDDSQLPKDRFSAERLKGVDSTLKIQPAKLEDSAVYLCASSLVLLGNQETQYFGPGTRLLVL.

The genes are TRBV18 and TRBJ1-2, with a weak D call TRBD1 (6 bases). Trimming removed 2 bases from V and 0 bases from J, with 10 bases in between. The germline CDR1 and CDR2 sequences are KGHSH and LQKENI. The CDR3 totals 15 residues. The CDR3 bases are TGTGCCAGCTCACCAGGGCAGGGGTCTAACTATGGCTACACCTTC. The encoded protein is CASSPGQGSNYGYTF.

The chain couples TRBV27 to TRBJ2-6, with TRBD1 as a possible D gene (5 bases). The CDR3 loop spans 17 amino acids. CDR1 and CDR2 (germline): MNHEY, SMNVEV (reference sequence). Trimming pared 3 bases from V and 0 bases from J, leaving 12 bases between. The DNA for the CDR3 is TGTGCCAGCAGTTTGCAGGGTCGTCGCTCTGGGGCCAACGTCCTGACTTTC. This gives the protein CASSLQGRRSGANVLTF.

This chain links TRBV5-1 with TRBJ2-1, with 9 positions matching TRBD1. There are 15 residues in the CDR3. Germline lookup yields CDR1 SGHRS and CDR2 YFSETQ. J was trimmed by 7 bases and V by 5 bases; bases with no gene match: 10. CDR3 region: CASRPPGQGGNEQFF. CDR3 coding DNA: TGCGCCAGCAGACCTCCGGGACAGGGTGGAAATGAGCAGTTCTTC.

The rearrangement links TRBV6-4 to TRBJ2-1, with 15 nucleotides matching TRBD2. J was trimmed by 10 bases and V by 3 bases; bases with no gene match: 7. The CDR3 extends over 16 amino acids. Per germline, CDR1 MRHNA and CDR2 SNTAGT. CDR3 sequence reads: CASSEMGLAGGEEQFF. The CDR3 nucleotides are TGTGCCAGCAGTGAAATGGGACTAGCGGGGGGTGAAGAGCAGTTCTTC.

This clone was detected only once. An end of the junction differs from the germline gene, which may be a read error. The chain recombines TRBV25-1 with TRBJ2-6; TRBD1 agrees at 7 bases. Germline-derived CDR1 and CDR2 are MGHDK and SYGVNS. The length of the CDR3 is 15 residues. CDR3 DNA sequence: TGTGCCAGCGCACAGGGGTCCTCTTGGGCCAACGTCCTGACTTTC. Amino acids: CASAQGSSWANVLTF. The complete variable domain, with remaining parts taken from reference TRBV25-1 and TRBJ2-6, reads EADIYQTPRYLVIGTGKKITLECSQTMGHDKMYWYQQDPGMELHLIHYSYGVNSTEKGDLSSESTVSRIRTEHFPLTLESARPSHTSQYLCASAQGSSWANVLTFGAGSRLTVL.

The chain links TRBV30 to TRBJ2-3; D is uncertain. CDR3 length: 13 amino acids. Germline CDR1 and CDR2: GTSNPN and SVGIG (reference sequence). Trimming stripped 3 bases from V and 1 base from J, with 8 bases between. CDR3 sequence: CAWRASGTDTQYF. The CDR3 bases are TGTGCCTGGAGAGCAAGCGGCACAGATACGCAGTATTTT.

The chain couples TRBV7-8 to TRBJ2-1; unclear D gene. Germline values: CDR1 SGHVS, CDR2 FQNEAQ. V was clipped by 1 base and J by 8 bases, with 9 bases between them. The CDR3 covers 13 residues. CDR3 DNA sequence: TGTGCCAGCAGCTTAGTACAAAAAGATGAGCAGTTCTTC. The encoded protein is CASSLVQKDEQFF.

The chain uses TRBV4-3 and TRBJ1-4; D not resolved. The CDR3 extends over 14 amino acids. Germline assignment: CDR1 LGHNA and CDR2 YSLEER. The V end lost 4 bases, the J end lost 3 bases, and 9 bases lay between the germline ends. CDR3 DNA sequence: TGCGCCAGCAGCCGGGGAGGTGCTAATGAAAAACTGTTTTTT. This translates into CASSRGGANEKLFF.

The chain combines TRBV7-2 with TRBJ2-5, with D tentatively TRBD1 (5 bases). The CDR3 contains 14 residues. Trimming cost V 4 bases and J 5 bases, with 14 bases left between them. CDR1 is SGHTA and CDR2 is FQGNSA in the germline V gene. CDR3 in DNA: TGTGCCAGCAGCTCCAAAAGGGGCGCGGAGACCCAGTACTTC. Translated: CASSSKRGAETQYF.

This clone has just a few counts. The chain couples TRBV19 to TRBJ1-3, with D possibly being TRBD1 (5 bases). V was cut by 2 bases and J by 4 bases, with 9 bases left in between. The CDR3 has 14 amino acids. Germline V gene sequence: CDR1 LNHDA, CDR2 SQIVND (reference sequence). The CDR3 region has the DNA TGTGCCAGTAGTATATTGCAGGGCGGAAACACCATATATTTT. Translating it yields CASSILQGGNTIYF.

V gene TRBV29-1 combines with J gene TRBJ1-2; a weak D match, TRBD1 (6 bases). V dropped 6 bases and J dropped 2 bases, with 10 bases sitting between them. This CDR3 is built from 12 residues. CDR1 is SQVTM, CDR2 ANQGSEA, per germline. DNA for the CDR3: TGCAGCGTAAGGGACAACAACTATGGCTACACCTTC. Protein sequence: CSVRDNNYGYTF. The whole variable domain, remainder taken from reference TRBV29-1 and TRBJ1-2, is SAVISQKPSRDICQRGTSLTIQCQVDSQVTMMFWYRQQPGQSLTLIATANQGSEATYESGFVIDKFPISRPNLTFSTLTVSNMSPEDSSIYLCSVRDNNYGYTFGSGTRLTVV.

The chain has TRBV4-1 and TRBJ1-1, with a weak D call TRBD1 (5 bases). Germline values: CDR1 MGHRA, CDR2 YSYEKL. The CDR3 extends over 17 amino acids. Trimming took 4 bases from V and 0 from J, leaving 18 bases between them. CDR3 region: CASSLQQRPGMNTEAFF. For the CDR3, the DNA is TGCGCCAGCAGCCTGCAACAGAGGCCAGGGATGAACACTGAAGCTTTCTTT.

V gene TRBV28 combines with J gene TRBJ2-7; the match to TRBD2 covers 9 bases. V lost 3 bases to trimming and J lost 4 bases; unmatched junction nucleotides: 7. CDR3 length equals 15 residues. The V gene's germline CDR1 is MDHEN and CDR2 SYDVKM. The chain's CDR3 is CASSFGGTSTYEQYF. The CDR3 nucleotides are TGTGCCAGCAGTTTTGGTGGGACTAGCACGTACGAGCAGTACTTC.

There are a few counts of this clone. The V and J genes are TRBV7-8 and TRBJ2-2, with D perhaps TRBD2 (6 bases). Trimming removed 0 bases from V and 4 bases from J, with 18 bases in between. Per germline, CDR1 SGHVS and CDR2 FQNEAQ. This CDR3 is 18 amino acids long. CDR3: CASSLAWRQVGSTGELFF. CDR3 DNA: TGTGCCAGCAGCTTAGCGTGGAGGCAGGTCGGGAGCACCGGGGAGCTGTTTTTT.

V usage is TRBV6-5 and J usage is TRBJ2-3; perhaps TRBD2 as D (5 bases). Deletions cut 6 bases from V and 6 bases from J, with 13 bases between. Germline CDR1 is MNHEY and CDR2 is SVGAGI. This CDR3 region has 13 residues. The CDR3 region is CASRRVRRDTQYF. DNA of the CDR3: TGTGCCAGCAGGAGGGTTCGAAGGGATACGCAGTATTTT.

This chain connects TRBV27 to TRBJ1-4, with D perhaps matching TRBD1 (6 bases). Trimming removed 6 bases at V and 6 bases at J, with 14 bases between. Per germline, CDR1 MNHEY and CDR2 SMNVEV (reference sequence). The CDR3 is 14 residues long. Written as DNA, the CDR3 is TGTGCCAGCAGGCGGGCAGGGGCGGATGAAAAACTGTTTTTT. Encoded protein: CASRRAGADEKLFF.

This clone was seen more than once but under ten times. Written as DNA, the CDR3 is TGTGCCAGCAGCTTAGTGGGCGGGAGCACTGAAGCTTTCTTT. Translating gives CASSLVGGSTEAFF. The chain is built from TRBV7-3 and TRBJ1-1; D ambiguous. V was clipped by 2 bases and J by 4 bases, with 11 bases between them. The CDR3 length is 14 residues. Per germline, CDR1 SGHTA and CDR2 FQGTGA.

The gene calls are TRBV19 and TRBJ2-3; D is possibly TRBD2 (6 bases). The germline V and J ends were trimmed by 10 bases and 5 bases, with 16 bases remaining between them. Germline-derived CDR1 and CDR2 are LNHDA and SQIVND (reference sequence). This CDR3 spans 13 amino acids. The CDR3 coding sequence is TGTGCCACCTCTTTGACGGGACTAGATACGCAGTATTTT. This encodes CATSLTGLDTQYF. Looking up the rest from reference TRBV19 and TRBJ2-3 gives the full variable domain: DGGITQSPKYLFRKEGQNVTLSCEQNLNHDAMYWYRQDPGQGLRLIYYSQIVNDFQKGDIAEGYSVSREKKESFPLTVTSAQKNPTAFYLCATSLTGLDTQYFGPGTRLTVL.

The genes are TRBV5-1 and TRBJ2-3; TRBD2 might be the D (5 bases). The CDR3 sequence is 14 residues long. Germline V gene lookup returns CDR1 SGHRS and CDR2 YFSETQ. V shed 1 base and J shed 0 bases, with 6 bases lying between them. The CDR3 reads CASSLRTSTDTQYF. The CDR3 DNA reads as TGCGCCAGCAGCTTGAGGACTAGCACAGATACGCAGTATTTT.